This T cell receptor (beta chain) was observed in a study of cytomegalovirus exposure and HLA in healthy donors. PCR primers comprised 60 Vbeta and 13 Jbeta primers. The method was immunoSEQ multiplex PCR; TCRdb's version includes in-frame clones alone and lacks a portion of them. The data contain roughly 140,000 clones, around three quarters of them singletons. The TCR originated in a man aged 40-50 years in good health and CMV-seropositive. The specimen was PBMCs.

The CDR3 DNA is TGTGCCAGCAGTTCAGCGGTACCCTACGAGCAGTACTTC. As protein: CASSSAVPYEQYF. The chain combines TRBV28 with TRBJ2-7; D might be TRBD2 (5 bases). The CDR3 sequence is 13 residues long. Trimming pared 4 bases from V and 2 bases from J, leaving 9 bases between. Germline V gives CDR1 MDHEN, CDR2 SYDVKM.